This entry concerns a single T cell receptor beta chain. These data come from a study of T cell responses to AZD1222 COVID-19 vaccine. The repertoire was sequenced with immunoSEQ multiplex PCR; TCRdb's copy has only in-frame clones and lacks some. Here the sample spans around 100,000 clones, 75% to 90% being singletons. Per germline, CDR1 SGDLS and CDR2 YYNGEE. The CDR3 length is 17 residues. Trimming at V came to 0 bases and at J to 6 bases, leaving 4 bases not matched to a gene. This sequence was found in an adult who received the AZD1222 COVID-19 vaccine. The chain recombines TRBV9 with TRBJ2-2; 14 bases agree with TRBD2. The sequencing used peripheral blood, collected 28 days after the second AZD1222 dose. CDR3 amino acids: CASSVVGTSGSAGELFF. The CDR3 DNA reads TGTGCCAGCAGCGTAGTGGGGACTAGCGGGAGCGCCGGGGAGCTGTTTTTT.